This T cell receptor (beta chain) was sequenced during a study of shared clonotypes between healthy human individuals. General observations from the study: Across subsets, estimated richness was generally greater for naive than for memory populations. A handful of donors showed sharing of around 5% of naive CD4 clonotypes. Generation probability values for non-shared clonotypes were lower than those for clonotypes shared by all four donors.

With respect to this clone: Its antigen is currently unknown.

The CDR3 contains 15 residues. Looked up from germline, CDR1 is SGDLS and CDR2 is YYNGEE. Trimming cost V 0 bases and J 3 bases; bases outside gene matches: 3. The naive CD8 subset, CD45RO-negative cells positively selected for CCR7, excluded terminally differentiated effector memory CD45RA+ cells. Once extracted for a subset, genomic DNA was divided evenly among several immunoSEQ plates. TCRdb keeps only in-frame clones here, not all; method: immunoSEQ multiplex PCR. Among hundreds of thousands of clones, roughly 96% were seen once, and the ten largest hold about 0.12%. This clonotype was sampled from a woman in her thirties in good health. The source material was naive CD8+ T cells sorted from blood. This chain joins TRBV9 and TRBJ2-1; 7 bases line up with TRBD2. This chain's CDR3 is CASSVASGDYNEQFF. As DNA, the CDR3 is TGTGCCAGCAGCGTAGCGAGCGGGGACTACAATGAGCAGTTCTTC.